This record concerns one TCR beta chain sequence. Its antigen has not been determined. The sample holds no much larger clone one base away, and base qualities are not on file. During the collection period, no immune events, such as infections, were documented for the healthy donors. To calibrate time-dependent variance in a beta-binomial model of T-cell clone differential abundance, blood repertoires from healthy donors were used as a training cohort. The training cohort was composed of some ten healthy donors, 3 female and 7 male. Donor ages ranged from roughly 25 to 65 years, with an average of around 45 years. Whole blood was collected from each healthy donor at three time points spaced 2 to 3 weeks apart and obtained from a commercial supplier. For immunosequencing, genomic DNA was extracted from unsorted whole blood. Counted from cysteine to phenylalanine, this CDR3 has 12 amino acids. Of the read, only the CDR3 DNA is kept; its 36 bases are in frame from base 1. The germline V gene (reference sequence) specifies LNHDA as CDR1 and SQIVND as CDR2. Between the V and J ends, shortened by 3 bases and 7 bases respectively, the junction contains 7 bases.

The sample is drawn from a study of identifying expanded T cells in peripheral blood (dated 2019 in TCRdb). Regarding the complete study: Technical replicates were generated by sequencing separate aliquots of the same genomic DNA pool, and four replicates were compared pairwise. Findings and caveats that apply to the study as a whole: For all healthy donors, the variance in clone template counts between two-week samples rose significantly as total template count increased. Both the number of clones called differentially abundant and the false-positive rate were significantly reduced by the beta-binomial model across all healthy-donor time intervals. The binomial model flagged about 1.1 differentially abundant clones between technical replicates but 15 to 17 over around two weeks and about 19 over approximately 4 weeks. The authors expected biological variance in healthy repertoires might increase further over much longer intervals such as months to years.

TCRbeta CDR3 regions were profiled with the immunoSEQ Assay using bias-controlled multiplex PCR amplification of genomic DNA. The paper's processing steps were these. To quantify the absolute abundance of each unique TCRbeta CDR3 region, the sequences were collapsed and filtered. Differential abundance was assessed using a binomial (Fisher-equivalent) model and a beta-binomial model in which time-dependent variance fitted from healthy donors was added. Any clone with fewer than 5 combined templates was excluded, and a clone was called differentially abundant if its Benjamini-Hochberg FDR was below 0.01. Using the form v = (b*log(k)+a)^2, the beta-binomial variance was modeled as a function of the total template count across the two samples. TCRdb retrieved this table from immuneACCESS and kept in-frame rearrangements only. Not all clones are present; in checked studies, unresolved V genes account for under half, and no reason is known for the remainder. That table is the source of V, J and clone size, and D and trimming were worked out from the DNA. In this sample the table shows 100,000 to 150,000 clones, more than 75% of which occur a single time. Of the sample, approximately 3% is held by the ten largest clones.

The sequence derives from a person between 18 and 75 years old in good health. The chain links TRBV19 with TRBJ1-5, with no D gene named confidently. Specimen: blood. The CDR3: CASSISEQPQHF. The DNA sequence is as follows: TGTGCCAGTAGTATTTCGGAACAGCCCCAGCATTTT.